The clone carrying this TCR beta chain has only one observation. Its antigen is unknown. This entry belongs to a study of cytomegalovirus exposure and HLA in healthy donors. PCR employed 60 Vbeta and 13 Jbeta primers. Using immunoSEQ multiplex PCR, the repertoire was profiled, and TCRdb retains in-frame clones only, with some absent. The table lists roughly 100,000 clones, 65% to 75% of them singletons. Trimming shortened V by 1 base and J by 3 bases, and 9 bases separated the two germline ends. The CDR3 is made up of 15 amino acids. Germline V gene data show CDR1 as SGHAT and CDR2 as FQNNGV. Study-wide findings and caveats: Later analysis showed most CMV-associated TCR beta chains appearing HLA-restricted. The investigators catalogued 150 or so TCR beta chains as cytomegalovirus-associated. In an earlier analysis, most TCR beta V segments were productive about 90% or about 30% of the time. Most TCR sequences were rare, but some public TCRs occurred in many donors.

This TCR came from a female donor in good health and CMV-seronegative. J is TRBJ2-2 and V is TRBV11-2; D is uncertain. The specimen sequenced was PBMCs. CDR3 residues: CASSLAFADTGELFF. As DNA, the CDR3 is TGTGCCAGCAGCTTAGCCTTTGCGGACACCGGGGAGCTGTTTTTT.